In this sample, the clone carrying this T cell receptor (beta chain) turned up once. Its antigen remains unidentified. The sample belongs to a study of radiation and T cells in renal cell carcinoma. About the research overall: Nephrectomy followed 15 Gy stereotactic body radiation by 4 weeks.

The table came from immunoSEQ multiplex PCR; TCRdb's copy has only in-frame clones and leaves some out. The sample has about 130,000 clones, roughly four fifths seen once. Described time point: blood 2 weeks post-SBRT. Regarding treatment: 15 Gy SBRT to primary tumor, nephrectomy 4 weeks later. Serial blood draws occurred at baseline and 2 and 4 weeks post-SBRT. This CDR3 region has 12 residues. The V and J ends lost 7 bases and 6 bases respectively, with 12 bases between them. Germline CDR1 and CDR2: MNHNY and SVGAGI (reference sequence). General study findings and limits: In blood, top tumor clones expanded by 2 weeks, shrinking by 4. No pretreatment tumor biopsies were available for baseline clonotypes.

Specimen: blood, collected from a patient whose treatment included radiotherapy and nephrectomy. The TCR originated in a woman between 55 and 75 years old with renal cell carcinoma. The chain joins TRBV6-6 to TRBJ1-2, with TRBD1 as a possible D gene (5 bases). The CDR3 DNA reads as TGTGCCAGCACTTTCGTGGGGGATGGCTACACCTTC. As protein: CASTFVGDGYTF.